A single sample gave rise to the 22 T cell receptor beta chains below, sequenced in a study of CD8 T cells in Susac syndrome. Random hexamers primed reverse transcription of about 0.5 to 1 ug RNA. One entry per CDR3 protein results from TCRdb running MiXCR on the immunoSEQ multiplex PCR reads. Of fewer than 250,000 distinct CDR3 sequences listed, about 94% are singletons. Sequencing was carried out using CD4+ T cells from PBMCs. All receptors derive from a human donor in good health.

V and J are TRBV29-1 and TRBJ1-1; 7 bases fit TRBD1. Germline trimming cut 5 bases from V and 1 base from J; bases unmatched to any gene: 7. Germline loops: CDR1 SQVTM, CDR2 ANQGSEA. This CDR3 is 14 amino acids long. The CDR3 nucleotides are TGCAGCGTTCAACAGGGGCACCGGAACACTGAAGCTTTCTTT. Protein: CSVQQGHRNTEAFF.

The chain is built from TRBV3-1 and TRBJ2-3; 8 positions match TRBD2. Germline lookup yields CDR1 LGHDT and CDR2 YNNKEL (reference sequence). This CDR3 is built from 16 residues. Trimming cost V 1 base and J 2 bases; bases outside gene matches: 5. The CDR3 spells CASSQVAGRLTDTQYF. CDR3 in DNA: TGTGCCAGCAGCCAAGTAGCGGGGCGCCTCACAGATACGCAGTATTTT.

The chain uses TRBV29-1 and TRBJ2-2, with 10 bases lining up with TRBD1. CDR1 and CDR2 from the germline V gene are SQVTM and ANQGSEA. Germline trimming cut 6 bases from V and 4 bases from J; bases unmatched to any gene: 5. This CDR3 comprises 14 residues. For the CDR3, the DNA is TGCAGCGTGGGACAGGGGATTAGCACCGGGGAGCTGTTTTTT. It specifies CSVGQGISTGELFF.

This clonotype was recorded only once. The chain has TRBV25-1 and TRBJ1-1; perhaps TRBD1 as D (6 bases). V lost 2 bases and J 4 bases, leaving 11 bases between the germline ends. The germline V gene encodes CDR1 MGHDK and CDR2 SYGVNS. The CDR3 consists of 14 residues. The CDR3: CASSERGGGTEAFF. For the CDR3, the DNA is TGTGCCAGCAGTGAACGGGGAGGGGGCACTGAAGCTTTCTTT.

The gene calls are TRBV20-1 and TRBJ1-2; 8 nucleotides match TRBD1. V lost 3 bases, J lost 4 bases, and 10 bases stayed unmatched. The CDR3 has 15 amino acids. The germline V gene encodes CDR1 DFQATT and CDR2 SNEGSKA (reference sequence). CDR3 bases: TGCAGTGCTAGGAACCTCGCACAGGGGGTCTATGGCTACACCTTC. Residues: CSARNLAQGVYGYTF.

The chain employs TRBV12-3 or TRBV12-4 and TRBJ1-1; no reliable D call. The CDR3 extends over 15 amino acids. The ends were cut back, 1 base at V and 3 bases at J, with 12 bases in the middle. The CDR3 DNA reads as TGTGCCAGCAGTTTAGGTAGAGGGTTGGACACTGAAGCTTTCTTT. The encoded protein is CASSLGRGLDTEAFF.

The chain is built from TRBV18 and TRBJ2-5; 8 nucleotides line up with TRBD1. Unmatched junction bases numbered 9, after V lost 4 bases and J lost 5 bases. The CDR3 runs 15 residues. CDR1 KGHSH and CDR2 LQKENI come from the germline V gene. CDR3 residues: CASSLMADRVETQYF. Written as DNA, the CDR3 is TGTGCCAGCTCACTCATGGCGGACAGGGTTGAGACCCAGTACTTC.

This chain uses TRBV5-4 with TRBJ2-1, with D perhaps given as TRBD1 or TRBD2 (5 bases each). The CDR3 is 15 amino acids. The ends were cut back, 0 bases at V and 9 bases at J, with 16 bases in the middle. CDR1 and CDR2 from the germline V gene are SGHNT and YYREEE (reference sequence). Here the CDR3 DNA reads TGTGCCAGCAGCTTGGCTGGCGCGACGAGGGGTGAGCAGTTCTTC. It translates to CASSLAGATRGEQFF.

The rearrangement joins TRBV21-1 to TRBJ2-5; no DNA check was done on the table's D call, TRBD1. TRBV21-1 is a listed pseudogene. The CDR3 is 16 amino acids. CDR3: CASSKGGQGGQETQYF. The CDR3 nucleotides read TGTGCCAGCAGCAAAGGAGGACAGGGAGGTCAAGAGACCCAGTACTTC.

The chain links TRBV29-1 to TRBJ2-1; D not resolved. CDR1 SQVTM and CDR2 ANQGSEA come from the germline V gene. The CDR3 length is 10 residues. The CDR3 coding sequence is TGCAGTTCCAGGAACAATGAGCAGTTCTTC. The encoded protein is CSSRNNEQFF.

This chain links TRBV28 with TRBJ1-5; no firm D call. The CDR3 is made up of 15 amino acids. Trimming removed 2 bases at V and 0 bases at J, with 8 bases between. Germline assignment: CDR1 MDHEN and CDR2 SYDVKM. The CDR3 loop reads CASSLKLFSNQPQHF. The CDR3, as DNA: TGTGCCAGCAGTTTAAAGCTATTTAGCAATCAGCCCCAGCATTTT.

The V call is TRBV14, the J call TRBJ2-3; possible D gene TRBD1, 6 bases. The germline V gene encodes CDR1 SGHDN and CDR2 FVKESK. V lost 6 bases and J lost 2, with 12 bases in between. The CDR3 loop spans 14 amino acids. The CDR3: CASRQGGTTDTQYF. In DNA, the CDR3 is TGTGCCAGCAGACAGGGTGGCACCACAGATACGCAGTATTTT.

This clonotype was recorded only once. In DNA, the CDR3 is TGTGCCAGCAGTGCAGACAGGGCAATTGGCTATGGCTACACCTTC. Protein sequence: CASSADRAIGYGYTF. V is TRBV2 and J is TRBJ1-2; 7 bases fit TRBD1. The CDR3 is made up of 15 amino acids. V lost 4 bases and J lost 4; bases outside the gene matches: 9. Looked up from germline, CDR1 is SNHLY and CDR2 is FYNNEI. The full variable domain, in which reference TRBV2 and TRBJ1-2 provide the parts outside the CDR3, is EPEVTQTPSHQVTQMGQEVILRCVPISNHLYFYWYRQILGQKVEFLVSFYNNEISEKSEIFDDQFSVERPDGSNFTLKIRSTKLEDSAMYFCASSADRAIGYGYTFGSGTRLTVV.

The CDR3 nucleotides are TGTGCCAGCAGTTACCTCCGCCGGGGAGGGAGCACAGATACGCAGTATTTT. It codes for CASSYLRRGGSTDTQYF. The rearrangement joins TRBV6-2 or TRBV6-3 to TRBJ2-3, with 7 bases aligning to TRBD2. Trimming took 2 bases from V and 0 from J; bases not matched to a gene: 8. This CDR3 spans 17 amino acids. Looked up from germline, CDR1 is MNHEY and CDR2 is SVGEGT.

This clonotype was detected once. The V gene is TRBV5-1, the J gene TRBJ1-4, with TRBD1 matching over 8 bases. The CDR3 contains 15 residues. CDR1 and CDR2 (germline): SGHRS, YFSETQ. Trimming took 3 bases from V and 2 from J; bases not matched to a gene: 3. The CDR3 reads CASSSTGGTNEKLFF. The CDR3, as DNA: TGCGCCAGCAGCTCAACAGGGGGTACTAATGAAAAACTGTTTTTT.

V usage is TRBV19 and J usage is TRBJ2-5; D not resolved. There are 13 residues in the CDR3. Germline V gives CDR1 LNHDA, CDR2 SQIVND (reference sequence). V was shortened by 5 bases and J by 1 base, with 8 bases between the two germline ends. The CDR3 DNA reads TGTGCCAGTAGTGGTGTAGGCCAAGAGACCCAGTACTTC. Residues: CASSGVGQETQYF.

The V gene is TRBV20-1, the J gene TRBJ2-3, with D unresolved. Germline assignment: CDR1 DFQATT and CDR2 SNEGSKA (reference sequence). Trimming took 3 bases from V and 0 from J, leaving 10 bases between them. This CDR3 spans 14 amino acids. The CDR3 DNA reads TGCAGTGCTAGGTTGGCCTTCAGCACAGATACGCAGTATTTT. This gives the protein CSARLAFSTDTQYF.

The chain employs TRBV29-1 and TRBJ2-5, with D perhaps matching TRBD2 (5 bases). Germline assignment: CDR1 SQVTM and CDR2 ANQGSEA. Trimming left V 4 bases short and J 4 bases short, with 7 bases between. The CDR3 loop spans 11 amino acids. The CDR3 here is CSVGGSETQYF. In nucleotides, the CDR3 is TGCAGCGTTGGAGGGTCAGAGACCCAGTACTTC.

The rearrangement links TRBV7-2 to TRBJ2-3; 9 bases map to TRBD1. V lost 4 bases, J lost 9 bases, and 8 bases stayed unmatched. The CDR3 is made up of 14 amino acids. The germline gives CDR1 SGHTA, CDR2 FQGNSA. CDR3 loop: CASSYTADRGTQYF. For the CDR3, the DNA is TGTGCCAGCAGCTACACTGCCGACAGGGGGACGCAGTATTTT.

The chain uses TRBV3-1 and TRBJ1-4; a weak D match, TRBD1 (5 bases). V shed 0 bases and J shed 2 bases, with 19 bases lying between them. The CDR3 is made up of 19 amino acids. CDR1 LGHDT and CDR2 YNNKEL come from the germline V gene (reference sequence). This CDR3 is CASSQDPLREGTTNEKLFF. The CDR3 nucleotides are TGTGCCAGCAGCCAAGACCCCCTCCGGGAGGGGACCACTAATGAAAAACTGTTTTTT.

CDR3 nucleotide sequence: TGCAGCGTTCGACAGGGGGCAGGAGAGCAGTACTTC. This encodes CSVRQGAGEQYF. This chain links TRBV29-1 with TRBJ2-7, with TRBD1 matching over 10 bases. The trim removed 5 bases at V and 7 bases at J, leaving 5 bases unmatched. This CDR3 comprises 12 residues. Germline CDR1 is SQVTM and CDR2 is ANQGSEA.

This sequence joins TRBV11-2 and TRBJ2-5, with D possibly matching TRBD2 (6 bases). Trimming took off 4 bases at V and 5 bases at J, with 11 bases between the two ends. This CDR3 has 13 amino acids. The V gene's germline CDR1 is SGHAT and CDR2 FQNNGV. In DNA, the CDR3 is TGTGCCAGCAGCTGGAGCGGGTGGGAGACCCAGTACTTC. This gives the protein CASSWSGWETQYF.